This T cell receptor (beta chain) emerged from a study of yellow fever vaccine responses in identical twins. TCRdb used MiXCR to reprocess the RT-PCR reads, holding one entry per CDR3 protein. The sample holds approximately 32,000 distinct CDR3 sequences, roughly three fifths seen once. About this clonotype: Its antigen is unidentified.

The ends were cut back, 2 bases at V and 2 bases at J, with 9 bases in the middle. From germline, CDR1 is SEHNR and CDR2 FQNEAQ (reference sequence). This CDR3 spans 14 amino acids. Study-level points and caveats: Twins reportedly showed a vaccine T cell response that seemed partly convergent and partly personalized.

The sample consisted of T cells from blood (PBMCs), unsorted or a sorted subset (not recorded which), taken before or after yellow fever vaccination (not recorded which). The V and J genes are TRBV7-9 and TRBJ1-2, with unresolved D. The source is a woman aged 18-35 years who received the yellow fever vaccine. CDR3 nucleotides: TGTGCCAGCAGCTTACTCGGCGGAAACTATGGCTACACCTTC. Residues: CASSLLGGNYGYTF.